This passage covers 8 T cell receptor beta chains from one sample sequenced in a study of blood T cells in healthy people across ages. Primers used in a second PCR of roughly 7 to 12 cycles were a sample-barcoded 5' primer and a J-beta primer mix. From the 5' RACE reads, TCRdb called clonotypes with MiXCR, one entry per CDR3 protein. Of 700,000 to 950,000 distinct CDR3 sequences in the sample, 58% were seen once. Sequencing input: blood. The receptors derive from a man aged 25 to 40 in good health.

This chain links TRBV5-1 with TRBJ1-1; possibly TRBD1 for D (6 bases). V lost 4 bases and J 5 bases, leaving 18 bases between the germline ends. The CDR3 consists of 15 residues. Germline V gene data show CDR1 as SGHRS and CDR2 as YFSETQ. The chain's CDR3 is CASSQGYPGGTEAFF. The CDR3, as DNA: TGCGCCAGCAGCCAGGGGTACCCTGGGGGGACTGAAGCTTTCTTT.

This chain connects TRBV7-2 to TRBJ1-2; D is uncertain. Germline V lookup: CDR1 SGHTA, CDR2 FQGNSA. This CDR3 region has 13 residues. V was shortened by 5 bases and J by 4 bases, with 11 bases between the two germline ends. CDR3 sequence: CASSHPPRYGYTF. CDR3 in DNA: TGTGCCAGCAGCCACCCCCCCCGCTATGGCTACACCTTC.

The chain uses TRBV2 and TRBJ1-2; the match to TRBD1 covers 8 bases. The trim removed 8 bases at V and 4 bases at J, leaving 6 bases unmatched. The CDR3 extends over 13 amino acids. Germline-derived CDR1 and CDR2 are SNHLY and FYNNEI. The CDR3 sequence: CASETGVTYGYTF. In DNA form, the CDR3 reads TGTGCCAGCGAGACAGGGGTGACCTATGGCTACACCTTC.

This clonotype was seen ten or more times. The chain joins TRBV18 to TRBJ2-3; D gene unclear. CDR1 and CDR2 (germline): KGHSH, LQKENI. V dropped 8 bases and J dropped 1 base, with 4 bases sitting between them. The CDR3 is 11 amino acids. CDR3 loop: CASSRTDTQYF. The CDR3, as DNA: TGTGCCAGCAGCCGCACAGATACGCAGTATTTT.

This clonotype was found once. The chain combines TRBV7-2 with TRBJ2-3; 7 bases fit TRBD2. This CDR3 has 16 amino acids. The germline V gene has CDR1 SGHTA and CDR2 FQGNSA. The ends lost 2 bases at V and 1 base at J; junction bases unmatched: 6. The CDR3 coding sequence is TGTGCCAGCAGCTTAAGGGCGGGAGTTGGCACAGATACGCAGTATTTT. It is translated as CASSLRAGVGTDTQYF.

The V gene is TRBV10-3, the J gene TRBJ2-7; D might be TRBD2 (5 bases). There are 18 residues in the CDR3. V lost 4 bases and J lost 3, with 25 bases in between. From germline, CDR1 is ENHRY and CDR2 SYGVKD. CDR3 amino acids: CAISASSRREGSYYEQYF. The DNA of the CDR3 is TGTGCCATCAGTGCTAGTTCCCGTCGGGAAGGCAGTTACTACGAGCAGTACTTC.

V gene TRBV7-8 combines with J gene TRBJ1-4; the D is unclear. This CDR3 spans 13 amino acids. Trimming shortened V by 5 bases and J by 7 bases, and 11 bases separated the two germline ends. Germline values: CDR1 SGHVS, CDR2 FQNEAQ. The CDR3 region is CASSPSPREKLFF. The CDR3 DNA sequence: TGTGCCAGCAGCCCCAGTCCTCGTGAAAAACTGTTTTTT.

Only a few counts were recorded for this clonotype. The J gene is TRBJ2-4, the V gene TRBV11-2; 10 bases line up with TRBD2. Trimming took 3 bases from V and 5 from J; bases not matched to a gene: 16. The CDR3 is made up of 19 amino acids. Germline V gives CDR1 SGHAT, CDR2 FQNNGV. CDR3 amino acids: CASSLSPASGSMTQNIQYF. CDR3 nucleotides: TGTGCCAGCAGCTTGTCTCCGGCTAGCGGGAGTATGACCCAAAACATTCAGTACTTC.